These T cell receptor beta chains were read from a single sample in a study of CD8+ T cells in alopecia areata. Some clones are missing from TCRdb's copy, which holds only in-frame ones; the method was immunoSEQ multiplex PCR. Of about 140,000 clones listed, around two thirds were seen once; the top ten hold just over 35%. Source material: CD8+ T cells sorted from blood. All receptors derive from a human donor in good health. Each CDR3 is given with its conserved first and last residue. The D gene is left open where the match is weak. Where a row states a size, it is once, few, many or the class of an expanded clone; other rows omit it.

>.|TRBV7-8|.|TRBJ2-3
TGTGCCAGCAGTCGCTATGAGTCTAGCACAGATACGCAGTATTTT
CASSRYESSTDTQYF
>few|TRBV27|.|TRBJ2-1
TGTGCCAGCAGTCCGGCGTACGGCGAGCAGTTCTTC
CASSPAYGEQFF
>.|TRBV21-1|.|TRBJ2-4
TGTGCCAGCAGCAAAGAGGGAGAAAGGGCGTCCAAAAACATTCAGTACTTC
CASSKEGERASKNIQYF
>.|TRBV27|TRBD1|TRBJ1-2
TGTGCCAGCAGTTTTACCGCGCAGGGGGCGCAGGGCTACACCTTC
CASSFTAQGAQGYTF
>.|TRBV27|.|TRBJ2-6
TGTGCCAGCAGCGTCACAGGGCCCCCTGGGGCCAACGTCCTGACTTTC
CASSVTGPPGANVLTF
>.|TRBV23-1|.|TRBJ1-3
TGCGCCAGCAGTCGCGGCAGCCACAACTCTGGAAACACCATATATTTT
CASSRGSHNSGNTIYF
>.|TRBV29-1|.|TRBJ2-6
TGCAGCGTTGAAAACAGGGAACTAAGCTCTGGGGCCAACGTCCTGACTTTC
CSVENRELSSGANVLTF
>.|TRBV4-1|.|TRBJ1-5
TGCGCCAGCAGCCAGGGGGCCGCAAATCAGCCCCAGCATTTT
CASSQGAANQPQHF
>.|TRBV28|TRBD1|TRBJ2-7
TGTGCCAGCAGTCCTAATCCGCGACAGGGGGGATCGTACGAGCAGTACTTC
CASSPNPRQGGSYEQYF
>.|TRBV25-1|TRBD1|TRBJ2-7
TGTGCCAGCAGTGAAGGACAGGGGATCTACGAGCAGTACTTC
CASSEGQGIYEQYF
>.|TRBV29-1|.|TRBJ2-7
TGCAGCGTTGAGGCAGACTATGGACACGAGCAGTACTTC
CSVEADYGHEQYF
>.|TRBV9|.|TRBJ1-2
TGTGCCAGCAGCGTAGGTATCTATGGCTACACCTTC
CASSVGIYGYTF
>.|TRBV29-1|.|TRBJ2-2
TGCAGCGTTGCTGGGGATGAACACACCGGGGAGCTGTTTTTT
CSVAGDEHTGELFF
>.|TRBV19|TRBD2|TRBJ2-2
TGTGCCAGTATAAGCCGGGGAGCGGGAGTATCCGGGGAGCTGTTTTTT
CASISRGAGVSGELFF
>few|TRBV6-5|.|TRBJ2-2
TGTGCCAGTGGGTCCTCTTTATCCGGGGAGCTGTTTTTT
CASGSSLSGELFF
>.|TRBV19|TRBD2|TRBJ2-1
TGTGCCAGTAGTATCTTTTCAAGCGGGAGAGTGGGCGATGAGCAGTTCTTC
CASSIFSSGRVGDEQFF
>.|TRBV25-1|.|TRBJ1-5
TGTGCCAGCAGTGAACACGGGGGTCAGCCCCAGCATTTT
CASSEHGGQPQHF
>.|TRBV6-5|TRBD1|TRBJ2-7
TGTGCCAGCAGGGACAGGGGCCACGAGCAGTACTTC
CASRDRGHEQYF
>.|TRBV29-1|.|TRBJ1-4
TGCAGCGCCGGACCCCCGGGGCCTTTTTTT
CSAGPPGPFF
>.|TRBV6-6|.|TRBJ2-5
TGTGCCAGCAGTTACTCGAAATTCAGCCGACAAGAGACCCAGTACTTC
CASSYSKFSRQETQYF
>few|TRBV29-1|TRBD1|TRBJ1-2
TGCAGCGTTGAAGATGACGGAGACAGGGGACCATCCAACTATGGCTACACCTTC
CSVEDDGDRGPSNYGYTF
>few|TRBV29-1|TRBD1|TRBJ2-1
TGCAGCGTTGAGGGGGACAGGGCCGTCAATGAGCAGTTCTTC
CSVEGDRAVNEQFF